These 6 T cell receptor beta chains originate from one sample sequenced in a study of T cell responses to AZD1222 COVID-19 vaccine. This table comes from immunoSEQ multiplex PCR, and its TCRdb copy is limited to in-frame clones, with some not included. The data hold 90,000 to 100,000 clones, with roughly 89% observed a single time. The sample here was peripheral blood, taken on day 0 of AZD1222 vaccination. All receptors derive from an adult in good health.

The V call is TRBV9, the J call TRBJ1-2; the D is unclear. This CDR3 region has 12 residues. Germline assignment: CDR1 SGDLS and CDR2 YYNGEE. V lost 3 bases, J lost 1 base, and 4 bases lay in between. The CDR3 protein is CASSEGNYGYTF. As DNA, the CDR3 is TGTGCCAGCAGCGAAGGTAACTATGGCTACACCTTC.

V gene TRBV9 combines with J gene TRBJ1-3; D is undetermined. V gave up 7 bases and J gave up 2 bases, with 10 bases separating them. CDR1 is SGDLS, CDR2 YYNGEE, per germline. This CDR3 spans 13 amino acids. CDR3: CASSAGTGNTIYF. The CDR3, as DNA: TGTGCCAGCTCCGCGGGAACTGGAAACACCATATATTTT.

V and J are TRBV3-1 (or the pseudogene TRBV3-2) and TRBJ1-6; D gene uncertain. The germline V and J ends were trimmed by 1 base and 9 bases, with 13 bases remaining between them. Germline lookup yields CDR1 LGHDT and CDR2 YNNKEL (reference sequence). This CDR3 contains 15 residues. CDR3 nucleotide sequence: TGTGCCAGCAGCCAAGTCGGGGTGCATGGTTCACCCCTCCACTTT. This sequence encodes CASSQVGVHGSPLHF.

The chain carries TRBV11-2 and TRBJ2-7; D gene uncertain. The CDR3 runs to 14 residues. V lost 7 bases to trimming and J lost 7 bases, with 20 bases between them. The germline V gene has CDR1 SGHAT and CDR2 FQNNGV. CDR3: CASTMSPVTSEQYF. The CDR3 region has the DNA TGTGCCAGCACTATGAGCCCGGTGACGAGTGAGCAGTACTTC. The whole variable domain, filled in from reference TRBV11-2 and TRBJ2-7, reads EAGVAQSPRYKIIEKRQSVAFWCNPISGHATLYWYQQILGQGPKLLIQFQNNGVVDDSQLPKDRFSAERLKGVDSTLKIQPAKLEDSAVYLCASTMSPVTSEQYFGPGTRLTVT.

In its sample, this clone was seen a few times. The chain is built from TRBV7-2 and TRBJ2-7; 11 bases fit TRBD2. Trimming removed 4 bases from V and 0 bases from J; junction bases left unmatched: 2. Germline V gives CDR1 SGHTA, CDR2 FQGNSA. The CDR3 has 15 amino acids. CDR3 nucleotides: TGTGCCAGCAGCTCTAGCGGGGGGAGCTCCTACGAGCAGTACTTC. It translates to CASSSSGGSSYEQYF.

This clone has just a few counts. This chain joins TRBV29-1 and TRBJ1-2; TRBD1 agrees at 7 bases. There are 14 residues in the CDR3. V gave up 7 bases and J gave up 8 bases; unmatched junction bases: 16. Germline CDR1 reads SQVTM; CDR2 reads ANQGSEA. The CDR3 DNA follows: TGCAGCGCTCGACCAGACAGGGCTTTCTGGGGCTACACCTTC. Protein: CSARPDRAFWGYTF. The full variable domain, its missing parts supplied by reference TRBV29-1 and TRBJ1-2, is SAVISQKPSRDICQRGTSLTIQCQVDSQVTMMFWYRQQPGQSLTLIATANQGSEATYESGFVIDKFPISRPNLTFSTLTVSNMSPEDSSIYLCSARPDRAFWGYTFGSGTRLTVV.